This T cell receptor (beta chain) was retrieved from a study of cytomegalovirus exposure and HLA in healthy donors. Worth noting for this clone: Its antigen is not known.

Trimming pared 2 bases from V and 2 bases from J, leaving 15 bases between. CDR3 length: 16 amino acids. From germline, CDR1 is LGHNA and CDR2 YNFKEQ. The PCR employed 60 Vbeta primers together with 13 Jbeta primers. Measured with immunoSEQ multiplex PCR; TCRdb has only the in-frame clones, and not every one. Among 120,000 to 150,000 clones listed, around 79% were seen once. Points from the study as a whole: Earlier analysis looked at TCR beta V segments, and most were productive about 90% or about 30% of the time.

This chain uses TRBV4-2 with TRBJ2-5; no clear D gene. This clonotype was obtained from a male donor in good health and CMV-seronegative. The sequenced sample consisted of PBMCs. The CDR3: CASSQSSASSQETQYF. The CDR3 DNA sequence: TGTGCCAGCAGCCAATCGTCGGCTAGTTCTCAAGAGACCCAGTACTTC.